Only one count was recorded for the clone carrying this T cell receptor beta chain. The data derive from a study of blood T cell repertoires in COVID-19. Whole-study context: Material from acute and convalescent COVID-19 was sourced from the United States, Italy and Spain. PBMCs, B-cell-depleted T cells, or T cells provided the cDNA or gDNA that made up the material.

Authors' data handling: The authors estimated nucleated cell counts from reference gene primer amplification. Using immunoSEQ multiplex PCR, the repertoire was profiled, and TCRdb retains in-frame clones only, with some absent. The V and J calls and clone size come from that table; D and trimming were worked out from the DNA. Of approximately 120,000 clones in the sample, roughly 83% were seen once. The TCR comes from a human donor in a cohort sampled during active COVID-19. The sample taken for sequencing was peripheral blood.

This chain's CDR3 is CASSFIPEGRYEQYF. CDR3 coding DNA: TGTGCCAGCAGTTTTATACCCGAGGGCAGGTACGAGCAGTACTTC. The V call is TRBV6-2 or TRBV6-3, the J call TRBJ2-7; D is possibly TRBD2 (5 bases). V was trimmed by 4 bases and J by 4 bases, leaving 17 bases between them. Germline CDR1 is MNHEY and CDR2 is SVGEGT. This CDR3 region has 15 residues.